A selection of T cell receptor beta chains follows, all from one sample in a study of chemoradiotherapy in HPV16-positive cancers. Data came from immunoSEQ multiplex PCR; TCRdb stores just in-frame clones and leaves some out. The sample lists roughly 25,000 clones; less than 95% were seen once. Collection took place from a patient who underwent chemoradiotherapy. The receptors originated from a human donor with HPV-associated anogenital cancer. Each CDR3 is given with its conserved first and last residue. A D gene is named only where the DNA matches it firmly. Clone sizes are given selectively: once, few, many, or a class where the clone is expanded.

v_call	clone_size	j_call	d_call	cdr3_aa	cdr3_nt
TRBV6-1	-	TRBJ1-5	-	CASSEFVRQKGDNQPQHF	TGTGCCAGCAGTGAATTCGTCCGGCAAAAGGGAGACAATCAGCCCCAGCATTTT
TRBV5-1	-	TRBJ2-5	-	CASSLGPQGPETQYF	TGCGCCAGCAGCTTGGGACCCCAGGGTCCGGAGACCCAGTACTTC
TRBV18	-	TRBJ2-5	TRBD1	CASSPPYGTGLVQETQYF	TGTGCCAGCTCACCACCGTATGGGACAGGTCTTGTCCAAGAGACCCAGTACTTC
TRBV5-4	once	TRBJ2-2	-	CASSITPNPRELFF	TGTGCCAGCAGCATCACACCCAACCCGAGGGAGCTGTTTTTT
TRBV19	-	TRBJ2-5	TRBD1	CASSIGITGGQETQYF	TGTGCCAGTAGTATAGGAATAACAGGGGGTCAAGAGACCCAGTACTTC
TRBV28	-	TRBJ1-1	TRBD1	CASSPRQGWNTEAFF	TGTGCCAGCAGCCCCAGACAGGGTTGGAACACTGAAGCTTTCTTT
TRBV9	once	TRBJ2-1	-	CASSVSGSSYNEQFF	TGTGCCAGCAGCGTGTCAGGGAGCTCCTACAATGAGCAGTTCTTC
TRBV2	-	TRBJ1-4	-	CASSDEVTSEKLFF	TGTGCCAGCAGTGATGAGGTAACCAGTGAAAAACTGTTTTTT
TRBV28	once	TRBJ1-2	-	CASSLRGRQGTINGYTF	TGTGCCAGCAGTTTAAGGGGTCGGCAGGGTACAATCAATGGCTACACCTTC
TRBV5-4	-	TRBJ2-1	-	CASSPSGGKDEQFF	TGTGCCAGCAGCCCCTCCGGAGGTAAGGATGAGCAGTTCTTC
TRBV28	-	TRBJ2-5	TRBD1	CASSTTGGVETQYF	TGTGCCAGCAGTACTACAGGGGGCGTGGAGACCCAGTACTTC
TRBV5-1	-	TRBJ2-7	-	CASSLGRPGYEQYF	TGCGCCAGCAGCTTGGGGCGACCAGGCTACGAGCAGTACTTC
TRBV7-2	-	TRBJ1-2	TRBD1	CASKDRGKNGYTF	TGTGCCAGCAAAGACAGGGGAAAAAACGGCTACACCTTC
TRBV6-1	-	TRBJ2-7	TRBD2	CASSERTSGMNEQYF	TGTGCCAGCAGTGAAAGGACTAGCGGGATGAACGAGCAGTACTTC
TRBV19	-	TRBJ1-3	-	CASSILSFSGNTIYF	TGTGCCAGTAGTATCCTCTCCTTCTCTGGAAACACCATATATTTT
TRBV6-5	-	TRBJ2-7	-	CASRLGQNSYEQYF	TGTGCCAGCAGGCTGGGACAAAACTCCTACGAGCAGTACTTC
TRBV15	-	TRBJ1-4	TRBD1	CATSRLVTGSNEKLFF	TGTGCCACCAGCAGACTCGTGACAGGGAGTAATGAAAAACTGTTTTTT
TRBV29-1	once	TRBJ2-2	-	CSATVPWTGELFF	TGCAGCGCTACCGTACCCTGGACCGGGGAGCTGTTTTTT
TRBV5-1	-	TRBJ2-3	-	CASSFKGLDADTQYF	TGCGCCAGCAGCTTTAAGGGCCTCGACGCAGATACGCAGTATTTT
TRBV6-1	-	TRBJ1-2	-	CASSESLQAGRLYGYTF	TGTGCCAGCAGTGAATCTTTACAGGCCGGACGACTCTATGGCTACACCTTC
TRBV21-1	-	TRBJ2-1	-	CASSKGIGRRQAWGYNEQFF	TGTGCCAGCAGCAAAGGGATCGGCCGAAGACAGGCGTGGGGGTACAATGAGCAGTTCTTC
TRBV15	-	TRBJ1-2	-	CATSGTPNYGYTF	TGTGCCACCAGCGGGACACCCAACTATGGCTACACCTTC
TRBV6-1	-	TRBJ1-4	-	CASSEAGTRKLFF	TGTGCCAGCAGTGAAGCCGGAACTCGGAAACTGTTTTTT
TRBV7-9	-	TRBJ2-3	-	CASSLGGASTDTQYF	TGTGCCAGCAGCTTAGGGGGGGCTAGCACAGATACGCAGTATTTT
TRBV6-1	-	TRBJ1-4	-	CASSHTPQGTEKLFF	TGTGCCAGCAGCCATACCCCCCAGGGTACTGAAAAACTGTTTTTT
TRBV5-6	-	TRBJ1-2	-	CASSLGTRGTPRNYGYTF	TGTGCCAGCAGCTTAGGTACGCGGGGGACGCCGAGGAACTATGGCTACACCTTC
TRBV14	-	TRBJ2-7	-	CASSQGGSVGRQYF	TGTGCCAGCAGCCAAGGAGGGAGTGTAGGACGCCAGTACTTC
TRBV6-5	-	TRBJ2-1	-	CASSYRGSSYNEQFF	TGTGCCAGCAGTTACAGGGGGTCCTCCTACAATGAGCAGTTCTTC
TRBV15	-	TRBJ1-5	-	CATYSSGRGGNQPQHF	TGTGCCACCTATTCTAGTGGCAGGGGAGGCAATCAGCCCCAGCATTTT
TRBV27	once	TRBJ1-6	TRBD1	CATRDRTLQSYNSPLHF	TGTGCCACCCGGGACAGGACTCTTCAGTCCTATAATTCACCCCTCCACTTT
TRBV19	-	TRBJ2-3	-	CASSPRDRSTDTQYF	TGTGCCAGTAGTCCTCGGGACCGCAGCACAGATACGCAGTATTTT
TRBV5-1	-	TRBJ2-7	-	CASRHTGTPEQYF	TGCGCCAGCAGGCATACCGGGACACCGGAGCAGTACTTC
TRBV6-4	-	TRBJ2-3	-	CASSDVRGGSDTQYF	TGTGCCAGCAGTGATGTGAGGGGGGGCTCAGATACGCAGTATTTT
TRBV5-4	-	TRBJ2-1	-	CASSSTSDPYNEQFF	TGTGCCAGCAGCAGTACTAGTGACCCCTACAATGAGCAGTTCTTC
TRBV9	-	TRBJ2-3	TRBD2	CASSVDGSGGTDTQYF	TGTGCCAGCAGCGTAGATGGTAGCGGGGGCACAGATACGCAGTATTTT
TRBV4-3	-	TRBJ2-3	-	CASSQKGADTQYF	TGCGCCAGCAGCCAGAAGGGGGCAGATACGCAGTATTTT
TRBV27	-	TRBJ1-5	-	CASRGRFSNQPQHF	TGTGCCAGCAGGGGTCGCTTTAGCAATCAGCCCCAGCATTTT
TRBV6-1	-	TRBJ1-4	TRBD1	CASSAFGTAATNEKLFF	TGTGCCAGCAGTGCGTTCGGGACAGCTGCAACTAATGAAAAACTGTTTTTT
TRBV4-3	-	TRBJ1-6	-	CASSQEGTVLGSPLHF	TGCGCCAGCAGCCAAGAAGGGACGGTCCTAGGGTCACCCCTCCACTTT
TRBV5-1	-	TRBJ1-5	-	CASRQGSNQPQHF	TGCGCCAGCAGACAGGGTAGCAATCAGCCCCAGCATTTT
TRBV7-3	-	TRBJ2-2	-	CASSPGLLLSGELFF	TGTGCCAGCAGCCCGGGACTCCTCTTGTCCGGGGAGCTGTTTTTT